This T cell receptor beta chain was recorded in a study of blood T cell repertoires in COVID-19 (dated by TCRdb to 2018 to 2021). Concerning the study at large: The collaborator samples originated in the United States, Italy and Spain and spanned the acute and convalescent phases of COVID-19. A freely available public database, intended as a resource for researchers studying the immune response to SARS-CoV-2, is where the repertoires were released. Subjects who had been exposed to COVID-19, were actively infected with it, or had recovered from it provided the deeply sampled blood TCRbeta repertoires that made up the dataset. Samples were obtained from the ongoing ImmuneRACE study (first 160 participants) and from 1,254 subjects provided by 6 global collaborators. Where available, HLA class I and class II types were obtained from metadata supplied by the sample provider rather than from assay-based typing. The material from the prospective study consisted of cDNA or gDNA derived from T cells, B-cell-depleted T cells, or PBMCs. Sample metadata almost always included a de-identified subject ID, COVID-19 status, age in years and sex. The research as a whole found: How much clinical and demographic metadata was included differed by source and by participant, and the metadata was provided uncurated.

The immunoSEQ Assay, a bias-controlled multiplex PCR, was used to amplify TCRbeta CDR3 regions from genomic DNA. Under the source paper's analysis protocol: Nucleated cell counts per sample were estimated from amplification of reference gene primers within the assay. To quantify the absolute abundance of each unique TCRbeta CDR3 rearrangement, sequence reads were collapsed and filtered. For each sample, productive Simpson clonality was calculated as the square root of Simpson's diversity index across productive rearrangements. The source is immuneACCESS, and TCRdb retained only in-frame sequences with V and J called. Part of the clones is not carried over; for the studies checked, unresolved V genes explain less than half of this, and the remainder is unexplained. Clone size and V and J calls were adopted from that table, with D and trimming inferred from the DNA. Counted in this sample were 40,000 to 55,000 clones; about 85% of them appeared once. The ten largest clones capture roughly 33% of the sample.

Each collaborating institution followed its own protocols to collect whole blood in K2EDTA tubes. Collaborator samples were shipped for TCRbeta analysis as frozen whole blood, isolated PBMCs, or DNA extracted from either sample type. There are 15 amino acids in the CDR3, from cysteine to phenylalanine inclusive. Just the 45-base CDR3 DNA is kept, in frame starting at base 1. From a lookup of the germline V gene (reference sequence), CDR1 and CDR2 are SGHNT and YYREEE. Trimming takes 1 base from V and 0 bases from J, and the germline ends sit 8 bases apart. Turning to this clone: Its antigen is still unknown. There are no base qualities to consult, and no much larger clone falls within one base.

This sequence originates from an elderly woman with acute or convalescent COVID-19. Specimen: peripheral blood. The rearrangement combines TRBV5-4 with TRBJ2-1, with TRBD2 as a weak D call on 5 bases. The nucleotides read TGTGCCAGCAGCTTGACTAGTTTCTCCTACAATGAGCAGTTCTTC. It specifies CASSLTSFSYNEQFF.